These 6 T cell receptor beta chains were sequenced from one sample in a study of monozygotic twins with inflammatory bowel disease. Reprocessing the 5' RACE reads, TCRdb reports a single entry for every CDR3 protein and omits DNA. The sample includes about 300,000 distinct CDR3 sequences. The sample taken for sequencing was blood. The receptors originated from a human donor with ulcerative colitis or Crohn's disease, or a healthy co-twin of an affected twin (not recorded which).

This chain joins TRBV29-1 and TRBJ1-2; TCRdb returns TRBD1, unconfirmable since there is no DNA. Germline CDR1 and CDR2: SQVTM and ANQGSEA. The CDR3 is 13 amino acids. CDR3 residues: CSVPDRGTYGYTF.

V is TRBV28 and J is TRBJ2-3; the TCRdb D gene call, TRBD1, has no DNA to confirm it. This CDR3 has 18 amino acids. CDR1 is MDHEN and CDR2 is SYDVKM in the germline V gene. CDR3: CASSSQIRTGSRADTQYF.

The chain uses TRBV12-3 or TRBV12-4 and TRBJ1-5; as DNA is missing, the TRBD1 call by TCRdb cannot be tested. The CDR3 runs to 19 residues. The CDR3 loop reads CASSPKDRVSDGRNQPQHF.

This chain uses TRBV18 with TRBJ1-1; TCRdb designates TRBD1, a call that cannot be tested without DNA. CDR3 length: 14 amino acids. Germline V lookup: CDR1 KGHSH, CDR2 LQKENI. CDR3 sequence: CASSPYRGYTEAFF.

The rearrangement joins TRBV5-1 to TRBJ2-7. The germline CDR1 and CDR2 sequences are SGHRS and YFSETQ. This CDR3 is 15 amino acids long. The CDR3 sequence is CASSLEHLETYEQYF.

The chain uses TRBV12-3 or TRBV12-4 and TRBJ2-1; the D call from TCRdb, TRBD1, cannot be confirmed without DNA. This CDR3 is 14 amino acids long. The CDR3 sequence is CASSGWRGTNEQFF.